The TCR beta chain described here comes from a study of Graves' ophthalmopathy and Graves' hyperthyroidism. Broader study findings: Ophthalmopathy progression cases were predicted by the model with 70.59% sensitivity and almost 75% specificity.

This CDR3 comprises 14 residues. V lost 4 bases, J lost 0 bases, and 2 bases stayed unmatched. CDR1 is SGHAT and CDR2 is FQNNGV in the germline V gene. At least ten counts were recorded for this clonotype. What it recognizes is unknown. Stable hyperthyroidism denotes an absence of ophthalmopathy throughout 18 months of follow-up. Roughly 9 ml of fresh blood yielded the PBMCs by density gradient. The sequenced template was RNA, covering the TCR beta CDR3 region. The first round was an RT-PCR with HTBI primers, and the second round was a multiplex PCR. MiXCR was run by TCRdb on the multiplex PCR reads, yielding one entry per CDR3 protein. The sample contains 680,000 or so distinct CDR3 sequences, approximately 21% of which appear only once.

The sequence was obtained from a young woman with stable Graves' hyperthyroidism. Some clones in this sample may be carry-over from other donors' samples. The rearrangement links TRBV11-2 to TRBJ2-7; 8 bases align to TRBD1. Sequencing was done on a sample of peripheral blood. The CDR3 DNA follows: TGTGCCAGCAGCTCCGGGACAGGCTCCTACGAGCAGTACTTC. Translated: CASSSGTGSYEQYF.